This paragraph covers one T cell receptor (beta chain) sequence. The antigen is not known. Some clones are missing from TCRdb's copy, which holds only in-frame ones; the method was immunoSEQ multiplex PCR. The repertoire holds 95,000 to 130,000 clones, with 85% to 95% as singletons. Germline CDR1 is SGHRS and CDR2 is YFSETQ. The CDR3 totals 15 residues. Trimming cost V 2 bases and J 1 base; bases outside gene matches: 3. This entry belongs to a study of T cell responses to AZD1222 COVID-19 vaccine. Broader study findings: It should be noted that donors were predominantly white British and more often female, and clonal diversity was possibly underestimated.

The TCR comes from an adult in good health. The sequences come from peripheral blood, collected on day 0 of AZD1222 vaccination. The chain carries TRBV5-1 and TRBJ1-1, with TRBD1 matching over 9 bases. DNA for the CDR3: TGCGCCAGCAGCTTCGGGGACAGGGAGAACACTGAAGCTTTCTTT. It yields the protein CASSFGDRENTEAFF. Together with reference TRBV5-1 and TRBJ1-1, the CDR3 gives the full variable domain: KAGVTQTPRYLIKTRGQQVTLSCSPISGHRSVSWYQQTPGQGLQFLFEYFSETQRNKGNFPGRFSGRQFSNSRSEMNVSTLELGDSALYLCASSFGDRENTEAFFGQGTRLTVV.